The 27 T cell receptor beta chains below were found in one sample sequenced in a study of T-cell memory formation after mild COVID-19. TCRdb processed the 5' RACE reads anew with MiXCR; each CDR3 protein has one entry. Here the sample spans 250,000 to 300,000 distinct CDR3 sequences, roughly 16% being singletons. Sequenced material: PBMCs or a T cell subset sorted from them (not recorded which). The receptors come from a young man who had mild COVID-19 (a few samples of this study predate the infection). Cell type and time point are not known.

The chain recombines TRBV6-5 with TRBJ2-5, with D possibly TRBD1 on 6 matching bases. The CDR3 runs 13 residues. Deletions cut 6 bases from V and 4 bases from J, with 12 bases between. Germline CDR1 is MNHEY and CDR2 is SVGAGI. CDR3 DNA sequence: TGTGCCAGCAGCAGGACAGTCGGAGAGACCCAGTACTTC. This codes for CASSRTVGETQYF.

In its sample, this clonotype was seen a few times. The rearrangement joins TRBV12-3 or TRBV12-4 to TRBJ1-2, with D possibly being TRBD1 (5 bases). V was shortened by 6 bases and J by 6 bases, with 11 bases between the two germline ends. The CDR3 spans 12 residues. This chain's CDR3 is CASSSWGDGYTF. The CDR3 DNA reads TGTGCCAGCAGCTCTTGGGGGGATGGCTACACCTTC.

The CDR3 reads CAWGDDRAGEKLFF. Here the CDR3 DNA reads TGTGCCTGGGGAGATGACAGGGCTGGAGAAAAACTGTTTTTT. J is TRBJ1-4 and V is TRBV30; TRBD1 aligns across 7 bases. Germline V CDR1 and CDR2: GTSNPN, SVGIG (reference sequence). Germline trimming cut 5 bases from V and 8 bases from J; bases unmatched to any gene: 11. This CDR3 contains 14 residues.

A few counts support this clonotype. This sequence joins TRBV7-6 and TRBJ1-6; tentative D call: TRBD1 (5 bases). This CDR3 region has 14 residues. Germline V gene lookup returns CDR1 SGHVS and CDR2 FNYEAQ. With 7 bases removed from V and 6 bases from J, the gap between germline ends came to 13 bases. The CDR3 protein is CASTPGGANSPLHF. The DNA for the CDR3 is TGTGCCAGCACCCCGGGGGGTGCTAATTCACCCCTCCACTTT.

In this sample, this clonotype turned up many times. The chain couples TRBV6-2 or TRBV6-3 to TRBJ2-3; D is unclear. The germline CDR1 and CDR2 sequences are MNHEY and SVGEGT. Trimming took off 4 bases at V and 2 bases at J, with 7 bases between the two ends. There are 13 residues in the CDR3. For the CDR3, the DNA is TGTGCCAGCAGTTCTAGTCCCACAGATACGCAGTATTTT. Translation: CASSSSPTDTQYF.

This chain joins TRBV5-1 and TRBJ2-5; D not resolved. V gave up 1 base and J gave up 3 bases, with 7 bases separating them. Germline V gene sequence: CDR1 SGHRS, CDR2 YFSETQ. The CDR3 loop spans 13 amino acids. The CDR3 is CASSLNGEETQYF. The DNA for the CDR3 is TGCGCCAGCAGCTTGAACGGAGAAGAGACCCAGTACTTC. The entire variable domain, with the rest obtained from reference TRBV5-1 and TRBJ2-5, is as follows: KAGVTQTPRYLIKTRGQQVTLSCSPISGHRSVSWYQQTPGQGLQFLFEYFSETQRNKGNFPGRFSGRQFSNSRSEMNVSTLELGDSALYLCASSLNGEETQYFGPGTRLLVL.

The rearrangement links TRBV6-6 to TRBJ1-6; 10 bases match TRBD1. Germline CDR1 is MNHNY and CDR2 is SVGAGI (reference sequence). The CDR3 is 16 residues long. Trimming cost V 6 bases and J 8 bases; bases outside gene matches: 10. CDR3 coding DNA: TGTGCCAGCAGCCACTTTGGGACAGGGGAGCATTCACCCCTCCACTTT. Amino acids: CASSHFGTGEHSPLHF.

This clonotype has just a few counts. The chain joins TRBV19 to TRBJ2-1, with 7 bases lining up with TRBD2. Germline values: CDR1 LNHDA, CDR2 SQIVND (reference sequence). The CDR3 length is 11 residues. V shed 10 bases and J 9 bases; nucleotides not matched to a gene: 6. CDR3 residues: CATRLAGEQFF. CDR3 DNA sequence: TGTGCCACCCGACTAGCAGGTGAGCAGTTCTTC.

The table lists this clonotype with a few counts. The V call is TRBV28, the J call TRBJ1-5, with 9 bases identical to TRBD1. The trim removed 4 bases at V and 4 bases at J, leaving 8 bases unmatched. Germline V gene sequence: CDR1 MDHEN, CDR2 SYDVKM. This CDR3 is 16 amino acids long. CDR3 DNA: TGTGCCAGCAGTTCCTCGACAGGGGGAGGGAATCAGCCCCAGCATTTT. It translates to CASSSSTGGGNQPQHF.

The rearrangement uses TRBV6-2 or TRBV6-3 and TRBJ2-5; D possibly matches TRBD1 or TRBD2 (6 bases each). There are 12 residues in the CDR3. The V end was cut by 7 bases, the J end by 6 bases, with 12 bases between. CDR1 and CDR2 (germline): MNHEY, SVGEGT. The CDR3 protein is CASTQGGKTQYF. CDR3 sequence (DNA): TGTGCCAGCACCCAAGGGGGGAAGACCCAGTACTTC.

The V call is TRBV27, the J call TRBJ1-3; D unresolved. Germline assignment: CDR1 MNHEY and CDR2 SMNVEV (reference sequence). The CDR3 runs 13 residues. With 6 bases removed from V and 2 bases from J, the gap between germline ends came to 8 bases. The CDR3 spells CASREYAGNTIYF. CDR3 bases: TGTGCCAGCAGGGAGTATGCTGGAAACACCATATATTTT.

J is TRBJ1-5 and V is TRBV16, with a weak D call TRBD1 (5 bases). This CDR3 is built from 13 residues. The V and J ends lost 3 bases and 8 bases respectively, with 11 bases between them. CDR1 and CDR2 (germline): KGHSY, FQNENV. CDR3 region: CASSQGPPEPQHF. The CDR3 DNA follows: TGTGCCAGCAGCCAGGGGCCCCCGGAGCCCCAGCATTTT. The variable domain in full, completed from reference TRBV16 and TRBJ1-5, reads GEEVAQTPKHLVRGEGQKAKLYCAPIKGHSYVFWYQQVLKNEFKFLISFQNENVFDETGMPKERFSAKCLPNSPCSLEIQATKLEDSAVYFCASSQGPPEPQHFGDGTRLSIL.

The J gene is TRBJ1-1, the V gene TRBV5-1; 9 positions match TRBD1. J gave up 5 bases and V 1 base, and 3 bases lay outside the gene matches. The CDR3 contains 14 residues. From germline, CDR1 is SGHRS and CDR2 YFSETQ. The CDR3 loop is CASSLTGGGTEAFF. The CDR3 DNA reads as TGCGCCAGCAGCTTGACAGGGGGCGGAACTGAAGCTTTCTTT.

This clonotype was seen a few times. This sequence joins TRBV6-5 and TRBJ1-1; a weak D match, TRBD1 (6 bases). The CDR3 extends over 15 amino acids. Per the germline V gene, CDR1 is MNHEY and CDR2 is SVGAGI. Deletions cut 2 bases from V and 3 bases from J, with 13 bases between. The CDR3 DNA reads as TGTGCCAGCAGTTACCAAGGGGGGACCGACACTGAAGCTTTCTTT. It is translated as CASSYQGGTDTEAFF.

The chain couples TRBV6-2 or TRBV6-3 to TRBJ2-1; tentatively, D is TRBD1 (5 bases). V shed 2 bases and J shed 9 bases, with 8 bases lying between them. Germline V CDR1 and CDR2: MNHEY, SVGEGT. The CDR3 is made up of 12 amino acids. The CDR3 reads CASSYGASEQFF. CDR3 sequence (DNA): TGTGCCAGCAGTTACGGGGCTTCTGAGCAGTTCTTC.

The V and J genes are TRBV7-6 and TRBJ2-5; D is unresolved. Looked up from germline, CDR1 is SGHVS and CDR2 is FNYEAQ. Trimming removed 1 base from V and 4 bases from J, with 10 bases in between. CDR3 size: 14 residues. CDR3 protein: CASSLEVDGETQYF. CDR3 bases: TGTGCCAGCAGCTTAGAGGTAGATGGAGAGACCCAGTACTTC.

The gene calls are TRBV5-1 and TRBJ2-5; maybe TRBD2 (7 bases). Germline lookup yields CDR1 SGHRS and CDR2 YFSETQ. Trimming shortened V by 4 bases and J by 2 bases, and 15 bases separated the two germline ends. The CDR3 runs to 15 residues. CDR3 coding DNA: TGCGCCAGCAGCCCAGGGGAGGGGACACAAGAGACCCAGTACTTC. Translated, it gives CASSPGEGTQETQYF.

This clonotype was found many times. The V gene is TRBV9, the J gene TRBJ2-3; D uncertain. The CDR3 loop spans 12 amino acids. In germline, CDR1 is SGDLS, CDR2 YYNGEE. Between the trimmed V and J ends, which lost 1 base and 3 bases, there was a span of 3 bases. In DNA form, the CDR3 reads TGTGCCAGCAGCGTAATGACAGATACGCAGTATTTT. The encoded protein is CASSVMTDTQYF.

The chain has TRBV20-1 and TRBJ1-3; 9 nucleotides agree with TRBD1. Germline V gene data show CDR1 as DFQATT and CDR2 as SNEGSKA (reference sequence). Trimming cost V 6 bases and J 2 bases; bases outside gene matches: 5. The CDR3 is 14 residues long. In DNA, the CDR3 is TGCAGTGCCCCCCGGGACAGGGCTGGAAACACCATATATTTT. The encoded protein is CSAPRDRAGNTIYF.

This clonotype was detected a few times. This chain uses TRBV6-5 with TRBJ2-5, with unresolved D. V was pared by 0 bases and J by 4 bases, with 9 bases between. This CDR3 has 14 residues. Germline V gene sequence: CDR1 MNHEY, CDR2 SVGAGI. The CDR3 loop is CASSYSKKAETQYF. The DNA of the CDR3 is TGTGCCAGCAGTTACTCCAAAAAGGCAGAGACCCAGTACTTC.

V is TRBV4-3 and J is TRBJ1-4; D unclear. Germline CDR1 is LGHNA and CDR2 is YSLEER. V lost 1 base to trimming and J lost 4 bases, with 4 bases between them. The CDR3 contains 13 residues. In nucleotides, the CDR3 is TGCGCCAGCAGCCAAGTGGTTAATGAAAAACTGTTTTTT. Its protein product is CASSQVVNEKLFF.

The chain employs TRBV18 and TRBJ2-1; D remains ambiguous. CDR1 and CDR2 from the germline V gene are KGHSH and LQKENI. The CDR3 extends over 11 amino acids. Trimming shortened V by 3 bases and J by 9 bases, and 6 bases separated the two germline ends. The CDR3 region is CASSPQSEQFF. The CDR3 DNA reads TGTGCCAGCTCACCTCAGAGTGAGCAGTTCTTC. The entire variable domain, with the rest obtained from reference TRBV18 and TRBJ2-1, is as follows: NAGVMQNPRHLVRRRGQEARLRCSPMKGHSHVYWYRQLPEEGLKFMVYLQKENIIDESGMPKERFSAEFPKEGPSILRIQQVVRGDSAAYFCASSPQSEQFFGPGTRLTVL.

The count of this clonotype is one. The genes are TRBV10-3 and TRBJ1-3; D not resolved. With 5 bases removed from V and 0 bases from J, the gap between germline ends came to 5 bases. Germline-derived CDR1 and CDR2 are ENHRY and SYGVKD. The CDR3 consists of 13 residues. The chain's CDR3 is CAISWSSGNTIYF. The CDR3 region has the DNA TGTGCCATCAGTTGGAGCTCTGGAAACACCATATATTTT.

This clonotype was counted between two and nine times. The chain joins TRBV7-2 to TRBJ1-1, with 7 bases matching TRBD1. Germline CDR1 is SGHTA and CDR2 is FQGNSA. V shed 6 bases and J 4 bases; nucleotides not matched to a gene: 5. The CDR3 has 13 residues. CDR3 nucleotides: TGTGCCAGCAGGACAGGGTGGATCACTGAAGCTTTCTTT. It encodes CASRTGWITEAFF.

This chain joins TRBV29-1 and TRBJ1-1, with D possibly being TRBD1 (5 bases). CDR1 and CDR2 from the germline V gene are SQVTM and ANQGSEA. V was clipped by 1 base and J by 7 bases, with 10 bases between them. The CDR3 runs 12 residues. This CDR3 is CSVEVGPDEAFF. The DNA for the CDR3 is TGCAGCGTTGAAGTGGGGCCCGATGAAGCTTTCTTT.

This rearrangement joins TRBV7-3 to TRBJ1-2; weak D call: TRBD1 (5 bases). Germline V lookup: CDR1 SGHTA, CDR2 FQGTGA. V dropped 6 bases and J dropped 6 bases, with 14 bases sitting between them. The CDR3 consists of 13 residues. CDR3 sequence (DNA): TGTGCCAGCAGTTATACAGGTCTAGATGGCTACACCTTC. Translation gives CASSYTGLDGYTF.

The chain is built from TRBV3-1 and TRBJ2-1; D is unclear. Trimming pared 3 bases from V and 5 bases from J, leaving 8 bases between. Germline assignment: CDR1 LGHDT and CDR2 YNNKEL (reference sequence). The CDR3 extends over 13 amino acids. The CDR3 DNA reads TGTGCCAGCAGCCAGATTATGAACAATGAGCAGTTCTTC. Amino acid sequence: CASSQIMNNEQFF.